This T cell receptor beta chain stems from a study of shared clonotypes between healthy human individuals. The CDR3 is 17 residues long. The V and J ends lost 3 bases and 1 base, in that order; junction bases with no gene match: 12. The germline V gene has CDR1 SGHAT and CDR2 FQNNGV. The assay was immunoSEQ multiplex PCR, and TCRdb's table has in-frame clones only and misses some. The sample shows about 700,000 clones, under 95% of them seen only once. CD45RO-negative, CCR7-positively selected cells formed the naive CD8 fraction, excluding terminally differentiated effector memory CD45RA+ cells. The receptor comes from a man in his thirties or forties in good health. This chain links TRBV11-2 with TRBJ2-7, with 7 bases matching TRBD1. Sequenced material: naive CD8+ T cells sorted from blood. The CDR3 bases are TGTGCCAGCAGCTTGACCCGGATTGGGACAGCTTCCTACGAGCAGTACTTC. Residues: CASSLTRIGTASYEQYF.